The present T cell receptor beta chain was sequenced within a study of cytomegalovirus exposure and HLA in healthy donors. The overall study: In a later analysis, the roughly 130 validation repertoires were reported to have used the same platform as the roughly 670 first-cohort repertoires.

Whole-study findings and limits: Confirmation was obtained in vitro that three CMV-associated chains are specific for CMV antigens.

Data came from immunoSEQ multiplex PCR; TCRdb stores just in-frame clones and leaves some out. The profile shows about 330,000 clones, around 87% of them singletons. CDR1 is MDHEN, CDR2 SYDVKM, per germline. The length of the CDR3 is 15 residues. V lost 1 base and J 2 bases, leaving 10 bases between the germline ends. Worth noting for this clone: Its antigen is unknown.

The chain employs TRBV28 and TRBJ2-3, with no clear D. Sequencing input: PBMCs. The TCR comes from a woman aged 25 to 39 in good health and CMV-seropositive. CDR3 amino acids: CASSLSLPATDTQYF. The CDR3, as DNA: TGTGCCAGCAGTTTATCCCTACCGGCCACAGATACGCAGTATTTT.